Each of the 32 T cell receptor beta chains below was sequenced from the same sample in a study of shared clonotypes between healthy human individuals. Produced via immunoSEQ multiplex PCR; TCRdb's table is partial and in-frame only. The data contain 2 million to 2.5 million clones, roughly 93% of them singletons. Input material: naive CD4+ T cells from PBMCs. Subset reported: CD45RA+ positively selected. Receptors originate from a man between 18 and 29 years old in good health. Some clones in this sample may be carry-over from other donors' samples.

The J gene is TRBJ2-5, the V gene TRBV6-5; 9 bases align to TRBD2. The DNA matches TRBJ2-7 better at its end, which makes the J call doubtful. CDR1 is MNHEY, CDR2 SVGAGI, per germline. The CDR3 has 15 amino acids. CDR3 sequence: CASSYSKRGVDEQYF. Written as DNA, the CDR3 is TGTGCCAGCAGTTACTCGAAGCGGGGGGTGGACGAGCAGTACTTC.

As concerns this clone: The sample contains more than one DNA sequence encoding this CDR3. The rearrangement links TRBV28 to TRBJ2-7; 8 bases align to TRBD1. This CDR3 has 13 residues. Looked up from germline, CDR1 is MDHEN and CDR2 is SYDVKM. With 3 bases clipped from V and 3 bases from J, the junction kept 1 base outside the gene matches. The CDR3 spells CASSLGTGYEQYF. The CDR3 nucleotides read TGTGCCAGCAGTTTGGGGACAGGCTACGAGCAGTACTTC. Filled out from reference TRBV28 and TRBJ2-7, the complete variable domain reads DVKVTQSSRYLVKRTGEKVFLECVQDMDHENMFWYRQDPGLGLRLIYFSYDVKMKEKGDIPEGYSVSREKKERFSLILESASTNQTSMYLCASSLGTGYEQYFGPGTRLTVT.

The rearrangement joins TRBV10-2 to TRBJ2-6; TRBD1 or TRBD2 may be the D gene (6 bases each). The germline CDR1 and CDR2 sequences are WSHSY and SAAADI. The CDR3 totals 15 residues. Trimming shortened V by 5 bases and J by 4 bases, and 12 bases separated the two germline ends. This CDR3 reads CASSSGAQGANVLTF. CDR3 nucleotides: TGCGCCAGCAGTTCGGGGGCGCAAGGGGCCAACGTCCTGACTTTC.

The chain joins TRBV5-1 to TRBJ1-5, with TRBD1 matching over 11 bases. This CDR3 has 17 amino acids. Germline CDR1 is SGHRS and CDR2 is YFSETQ. With 4 bases clipped from V and 5 bases from J, the junction kept 11 bases outside the gene matches. The CDR3 loop reads CASSENAGQGADQPQHF. CDR3 nucleotides: TGCGCCAGCAGCGAGAACGCAGGACAGGGGGCAGATCAGCCCCAGCATTTT.

For this clone: The CDR3 end shows no conserved phenylalanine or tryptophan, and so a read error is likely. Because the CDR3's place on the DNA is in doubt, the DNA is left out and the CDR3 is given as listed by TCRdb. The chain carries TRBV21-1 and TRBJ2-3; TRBD2 is the table's D call and was not checked against the DNA. TRBV21-1 has pseudogene status. A total of 13 residues make up the CDR3, ends included. CDR3 region: CASSKVGPGISAV.

This clone was counted only a few times. The chain employs TRBV29-1 and TRBJ1-5; TRBD1 matches at 9 bases. CDR3 length equals 12 residues. J was trimmed by 9 bases and V by 6 bases; bases with no gene match: 6. Germline V lookup: CDR1 SQVTM, CDR2 ANQGSEA. The CDR3 loop reads CSVRDRVGPQHF. The CDR3 DNA reads TGCAGCGTCCGGGACAGGGTCGGGCCCCAGCATTTT.

The chain couples TRBV7-2 to TRBJ2-7, with D possibly TRBD2 on 6 matching bases. Trimming left V 5 bases short and J 3 bases short, with 14 bases between. From germline, CDR1 is SGHTA and CDR2 FQGNSA. CDR3 length: 14 amino acids. DNA for the CDR3: TGTGCCAGCAGCCCGCCGGGACTGATCTACGAGCAGTACTTC. Translated: CASSPPGLIYEQYF.

The chain couples TRBV19 to TRBJ1-1; no definite D call. The CDR3 is 16 amino acids. V was pared by 4 bases and J by 4 bases, with 19 bases between. CDR1 is LNHDA, CDR2 SQIVND, per germline (reference sequence). Here the CDR3 DNA reads TGTGCCAGTAGTACCCTTGCCGCAAGTGATAGCACTGAAGCTTTCTTT. This encodes CASSTLAASDSTEAFF. Combining the CDR3 with reference TRBV19 and TRBJ1-1 gives the whole variable domain DGGITQSPKYLFRKEGQNVTLSCEQNLNHDAMYWYRQDPGQGLRLIYYSQIVNDFQKGDIAEGYSVSREKKESFPLTVTSAQKNPTAFYLCASSTLAASDSTEAFFGQGTRLTVV.

This chain joins TRBV4-1 and TRBJ1-3; D is uncertain. Between the trimmed V and J ends, which lost 4 bases and 0 bases, there was a span of 13 bases. CDR3 length: 16 residues. CDR1 is MGHRA, CDR2 YSYEKL, per germline. CDR3 in DNA: TGCGCCAGCAGCCCCTTGGGTACCTACTCTGGAAACACCATATATTTT. It is translated as CASSPLGTYSGNTIYF.

V and J are TRBV10-3 and TRBJ2-2; a weak D match, TRBD2 (5 bases). The CDR3 is 17 amino acids. V lost 0 bases and J lost 0, with 11 bases in between. Germline V gene sequence: CDR1 ENHRY, CDR2 SYGVKD. The chain's CDR3 is CAISESMRVPNTGELFF. CDR3 DNA sequence: TGTGCCATCAGTGAGTCGATGAGGGTCCCGAACACCGGGGAGCTGTTTTTT.

Only one count was recorded for this clone. This chain connects TRBV4-2 to TRBJ1-3; 8 nucleotides match TRBD1. Trimming cost V 2 bases and J 4 bases; bases outside gene matches: 7. Germline CDR1 reads LGHNA; CDR2 reads YNFKEQ. This CDR3 contains 16 residues. CDR3 loop: CASSQPSGTGGNTIYF. The CDR3 coding sequence is TGTGCCAGCAGCCAACCTTCCGGGACAGGAGGAAACACCATATATTTT.

This chain links TRBV7-9 with TRBJ2-1; the D is unclear. Germline CDR1 reads SEHNR; CDR2 reads FQNEAQ (reference sequence). The CDR3 sequence is 16 residues long. Trimming shortened V by 5 bases and J by 0 bases, and 14 bases separated the two germline ends. The DNA for the CDR3 is TGTGCCAGCAGCCCCCTCGCCCAGAGCTCCTACAATGAGCAGTTCTTC. Its translation is CASSPLAQSSYNEQFF.

The rearrangement joins TRBV28 to TRBJ2-1; 9 nucleotides line up with TRBD2. The trim removed 1 base at V and 3 bases at J, leaving 4 bases unmatched. Germline V lookup: CDR1 MDHEN, CDR2 SYDVKM. CDR3 length: 16 amino acids. In DNA, the CDR3 is TGTGCCAGCAGTTTATCCCTAGCGGGAAACTACAATGAGCAGTTCTTC. The encoded protein is CASSLSLAGNYNEQFF.

The chain has TRBV7-9 and TRBJ2-2; TRBD1 is a possible D gene (5 bases). The V gene lost 5 bases and the J gene lost 0 bases, with 16 bases spanning the gap. The germline V gene encodes CDR1 SEHNR and CDR2 FQNEAQ (reference sequence). The CDR3 length is 17 residues. CDR3 protein: CASSPRGPETNTGELFF. The CDR3 bases are TGTGCCAGCAGCCCTAGGGGCCCCGAAACGAACACCGGGGAGCTGTTTTTT. Drawing the rest from reference TRBV7-9 and TRBJ2-2, the complete variable domain is DTGVSQNPRHKITKRGQNVTFRCDPISEHNRLYWYRQTLGQGPEFLTYFQNEAQLEKSRLLSDRFSAERPKGSFSTLEIQRTEQGDSAMYLCASSPRGPETNTGELFFGEGSRLTVL.

V and J are TRBV12-5 and TRBJ2-1, with D perhaps TRBD1 (6 bases). Germline-derived CDR1 and CDR2 are LGHNT and FRNRAP. The CDR3 runs 14 residues. The V gene lost 10 bases and the J gene lost 6 bases, with 19 bases spanning the gap. CDR3 sequence: CATSSGETSNEQFF. In DNA form, the CDR3 reads TGTGCTACCTCCTCAGGGGAGACGAGCAATGAGCAGTTCTTC. The whole variable domain, remainder taken from reference TRBV12-5 and TRBJ2-1, is DARVTQTPRHKVTEMGQEVTMRCQPILGHNTVFWYRQTMMQGLELLAYFRNRAPLDDSGMPKDRFSAEMPDATLATLKIQPSEPRDSAVYFCATSSGETSNEQFFGPGTRLTVL.

The V call is TRBV11-3, the J call TRBJ2-4; D is tentatively TRBD1 or TRBD2 (5 bases each). This CDR3 contains 13 residues. Trimming stripped 5 bases from V and 1 base from J, with 6 bases between. CDR1 is SGHNT, CDR2 YENEEA, per germline. DNA for the CDR3: TGTGCCAGCAGCGAGGGGGCCAAAAACATTCAGTACTTC. This encodes CASSEGAKNIQYF. Filled out from reference TRBV11-3 and TRBJ2-4, the complete variable domain reads EAGVVQSPRYKIIEKKQPVAFWCNPISGHNTLYWYLQNLGQGPELLIRYENEEAVDDSQLPKDRFSAERLKGVDSTLKIQPAELGDSAVYLCASSEGAKNIQYFGAGTRLSVL.

The V call is TRBV7-2, the J call TRBJ2-7; D is unresolved. The CDR3 covers 15 residues. CDR1 is SGHTA, CDR2 FQGNSA, per germline. V was shortened by 1 base and J by 2 bases, with 12 bases between the two germline ends. The CDR3 DNA reads TGTGCCAGCAGCTTAGTTAGCCAGAGAACCTACGAGCAGTACTTC. This gives the protein CASSLVSQRTYEQYF.

The rearrangement uses TRBV4-3 and TRBJ2-5; D remains unclear. Germline CDR1 reads LGHNA; CDR2 reads YSLEER. V was trimmed by 1 base and J by 3 bases, leaving 12 bases between them. The CDR3 sequence is 15 residues long. CDR3 nucleotides: TGCGCCAGCAGCCAAGGGTTATATGAGGAAGAGACCCAGTACTTC. This gives the protein CASSQGLYEEETQYF.

The chain uses TRBV21-1 and TRBJ1-5. TRBV21-1 is a documented pseudogene. This CDR3 region has 17 residues. The CDR3 coding sequence is TGTGCCAGCCCGGGACCCGGGACGGCTTATAGCAATCAGCCCCAGCATTTT. The encoded protein is CASPGPGTAYSNQPQHF.

This clone was detected a few times. The chain links TRBV11-2 to TRBJ1-5; no definite D call. The germline V gene encodes CDR1 SGHAT and CDR2 FQNNGV. This CDR3 has 12 amino acids. V was shortened by 5 bases and J by 7 bases, with 9 bases between the two germline ends. Here the CDR3 reads CASSRMGQPQHF. As DNA, the CDR3 is TGTGCCAGCAGCCGGATGGGGCAGCCCCAGCATTTT.

This clone was observed once. The chain joins TRBV4-1 to TRBJ1-2, with TRBD1 matching 11 bases. V lost 4 bases to trimming and J lost 6 bases; unmatched junction nucleotides: 7. This CDR3 comprises 15 residues. Germline V lookup: CDR1 MGHRA, CDR2 YSYEKL. The CDR3 DNA reads as TGCGCCAGCAGCCGCGGACAGGGGGCGCGGGATGGCTACACCTTC. It translates to CASSRGQGARDGYTF.

The chain is built from TRBV19 and TRBJ2-3, with D maybe TRBD2 (6 bases). Trimming cost V 7 bases and J 2 bases, with 19 bases left between them. The CDR3 has 16 amino acids. Looked up from germline, CDR1 is LNHDA and CDR2 is SQIVND (reference sequence). The CDR3 region has the DNA TGTGCCAGTAAGGGTGGGGGGAATCGGGCCACAGATACGCAGTATTTT. Translating it yields CASKGGGNRATDTQYF.

The chain carries TRBV30 and TRBJ2-7; D perhaps matches TRBD1 (6 bases). From germline, CDR1 is GTSNPN and CDR2 SVGIG (reference sequence). The CDR3 covers 12 residues. Trimming left V 3 bases short and J 9 bases short, with 15 bases between. The CDR3: CAWREQGSRQYF. In DNA, the CDR3 is TGTGCCTGGAGGGAGCAGGGGAGTCGGCAGTACTTC.

The genes are TRBV10-3 and TRBJ2-7; TRBD1 is a possible D gene (6 bases). Trimming removed 11 bases at V and 0 bases at J, with 11 bases between. The germline gives CDR1 ENHRY, CDR2 SYGVKD. The CDR3 length is 12 residues. This CDR3 is CAVGQLSYEQYF. The CDR3 nucleotides are TGTGCCGTCGGACAGCTCTCCTACGAGCAGTACTTC.

This clone has a single count. For the CDR3, the DNA is TGTGCCAGCACCTCCCCGAGACAGGGAAAAGAGACCCAGTACTTC. It yields the protein CASTSPRQGKETQYF. The rearrangement joins TRBV6-5 to TRBJ2-5, with 7 bases fitting TRBD1. The CDR3 has 15 amino acids. V was pared by 7 bases and J by 3 bases, with 11 bases of the junction left unmatched. Germline lookup yields CDR1 MNHEY and CDR2 SVGAGI.

The chain has TRBV29-1 and TRBJ2-5; D is perhaps TRBD2 (5 bases). With 4 bases removed from V and 2 bases from J, the gap between germline ends came to 8 bases. The germline gives CDR1 SQVTM, CDR2 ANQGSEA. CDR3 length: 12 residues. CDR3: CSVGGQQETQYF. CDR3 nucleotide sequence: TGCAGCGTTGGAGGGCAACAAGAGACCCAGTACTTC.

The chain couples TRBV19 to TRBJ2-2; TRBD1 matches at 7 bases. The CDR3 has 15 amino acids. With 6 bases clipped from V and 5 bases from J, the junction kept 9 bases outside the gene matches. The V gene's germline CDR1 is LNHDA and CDR2 SQIVND (reference sequence). The CDR3 DNA sequence: TGTGCCAGTAGATCAGGGACAGAGAATACCGGGGAGCTGTTTTTT. Its protein product is CASRSGTENTGELFF.

CDR3 sequence (DNA): TGTGCCTGGGAGCGGGGGGGCTCCTACAATGAGCAGTTCTTC. Translating gives CAWERGGSYNEQFF. The chain recombines TRBV30 with TRBJ2-1, with 10 bases fitting TRBD2. CDR1 and CDR2 (germline): GTSNPN, SVGIG (reference sequence). The CDR3 runs 14 residues. V gave up 5 bases and J gave up 0 bases; unmatched junction bases: 1.

The rearrangement joins TRBV7-2 to TRBJ2-7; 9 bases map to TRBD1. The ends lost 1 base at V and 1 base at J; junction bases unmatched: 2. Germline CDR1 is SGHTA and CDR2 is FQGNSA. The CDR3 totals 15 residues. The CDR3, as DNA: TGTGCCAGCAGCTTAGGGGACAGGGTGTCCTACGAGCAGTACTTC. Translation: CASSLGDRVSYEQYF. The full variable domain, rest sourced from reference TRBV7-2 and TRBJ2-7, is GAGVSQSPSNKVTEKGKDVELRCDPISGHTALYWYRQSLGQGLEFLIYFQGNSAPDKSGLPSDRFSAERTGGSVSTLTIQRTQQEDSAVYLCASSLGDRVSYEQYFGPGTRLTVT.

In this sample, this clone turned up once. The J gene is TRBJ1-3, the V gene TRBV15; D is unresolved. The germline V and J ends were trimmed by 0 bases and 4 bases, with 10 bases remaining between them. The CDR3 has 15 residues. Germline values: CDR1 LNHNV, CDR2 YYDKDF (reference sequence). In nucleotides, the CDR3 is TGTGCCACCAGCAGAGAGGCAAGCTCGGGAAACACCATATATTTT. Protein: CATSREASSGNTIYF.

The chain recombines TRBV5-1 with TRBJ2-7; maybe TRBD1 (5 bases). The germline CDR1 and CDR2 sequences are SGHRS and YFSETQ. This CDR3 spans 14 amino acids. V was shortened by 0 bases and J by 2 bases, with 9 bases between the two germline ends. Here the CDR3 DNA reads TGCGCCAGCAGCTTGGCCACGACAGCCTACGAGCAGTACTTC. It yields the protein CASSLATTAYEQYF.

CDR3 sequence reads: CASSLGQGYNSPLHF. The CDR3 DNA reads TGTGCCAGCAGTTTGGGACAGGGGTATAATTCACCCCTCCACTTT. The rearrangement links TRBV28 to TRBJ1-6; 10 bases match TRBD1. Losses at the gene ends were 3 bases for V and 4 bases for J; bases not matched to a gene: 0. Germline V CDR1 and CDR2: MDHEN, SYDVKM. This CDR3 is 15 amino acids long.